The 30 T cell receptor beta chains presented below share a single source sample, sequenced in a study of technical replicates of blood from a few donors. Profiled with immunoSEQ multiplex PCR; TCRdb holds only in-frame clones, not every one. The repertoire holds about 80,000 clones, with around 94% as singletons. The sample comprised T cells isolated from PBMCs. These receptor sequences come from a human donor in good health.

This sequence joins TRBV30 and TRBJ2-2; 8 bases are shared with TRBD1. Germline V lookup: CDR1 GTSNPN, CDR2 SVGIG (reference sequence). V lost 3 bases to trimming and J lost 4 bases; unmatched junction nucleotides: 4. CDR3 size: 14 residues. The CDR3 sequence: CAWRAQGATGELFF. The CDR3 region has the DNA TGTGCCTGGAGAGCCCAGGGGGCCACCGGGGAGCTGTTTTTT.

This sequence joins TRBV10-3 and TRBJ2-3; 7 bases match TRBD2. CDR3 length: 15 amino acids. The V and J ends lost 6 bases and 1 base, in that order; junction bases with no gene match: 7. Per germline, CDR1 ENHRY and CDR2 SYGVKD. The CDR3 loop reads CAISPPLAGTDTQYF. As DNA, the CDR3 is TGTGCCATCAGCCCTCCTCTAGCGGGCACAGATACGCAGTATTTT.

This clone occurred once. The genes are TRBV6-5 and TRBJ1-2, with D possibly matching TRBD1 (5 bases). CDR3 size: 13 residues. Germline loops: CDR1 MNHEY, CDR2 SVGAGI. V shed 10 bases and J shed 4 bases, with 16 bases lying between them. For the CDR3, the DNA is TGTGCCACGTCACAGGCGAATCTCTATGGCTACACCTTC. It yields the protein CATSQANLYGYTF.

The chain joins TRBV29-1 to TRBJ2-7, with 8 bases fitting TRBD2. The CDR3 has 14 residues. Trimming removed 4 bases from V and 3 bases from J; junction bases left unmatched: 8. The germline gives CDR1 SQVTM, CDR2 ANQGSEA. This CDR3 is CSVAGGEDNYEQYF. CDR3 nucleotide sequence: TGCAGCGTTGCCGGGGGGGAGGATAACTACGAGCAGTACTTC.

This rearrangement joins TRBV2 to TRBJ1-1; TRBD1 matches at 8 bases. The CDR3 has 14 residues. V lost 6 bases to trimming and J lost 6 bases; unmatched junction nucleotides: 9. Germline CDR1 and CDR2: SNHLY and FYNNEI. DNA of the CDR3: TGTGCCAGCAGGGGACAGGCGCCGGTCGCTGAAGCTTTCTTT. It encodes CASRGQAPVAEAFF.

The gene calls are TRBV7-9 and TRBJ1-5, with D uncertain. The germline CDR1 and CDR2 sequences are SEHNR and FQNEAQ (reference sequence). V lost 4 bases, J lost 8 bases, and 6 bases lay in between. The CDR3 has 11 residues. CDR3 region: CASSSGEPQHF. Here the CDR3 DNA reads TGTGCCAGCAGCTCGGGTGAGCCCCAGCATTTT.

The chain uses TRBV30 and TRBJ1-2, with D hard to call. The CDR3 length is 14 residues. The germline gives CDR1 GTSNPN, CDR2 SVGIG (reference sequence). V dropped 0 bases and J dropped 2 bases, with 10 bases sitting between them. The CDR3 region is CAWSVFVSNYGYTF. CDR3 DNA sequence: TGTGCCTGGAGTGTATTCGTTTCCAACTATGGCTACACCTTC.

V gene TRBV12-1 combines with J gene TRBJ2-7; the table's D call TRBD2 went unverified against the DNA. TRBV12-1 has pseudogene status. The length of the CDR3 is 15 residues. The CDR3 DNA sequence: TGTGCCACCCGGGACGGGACTCTTGAATTCTACGAGCAGTACTTC. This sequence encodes CATRDGTLEFYEQYF.

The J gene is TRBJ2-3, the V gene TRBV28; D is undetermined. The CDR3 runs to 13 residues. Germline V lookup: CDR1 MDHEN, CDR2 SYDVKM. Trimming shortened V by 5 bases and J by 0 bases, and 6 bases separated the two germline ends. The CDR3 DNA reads TGTGCCAGCAGTCCCCCTAGCACAGATACGCAGTATTTT. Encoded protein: CASSPPSTDTQYF.

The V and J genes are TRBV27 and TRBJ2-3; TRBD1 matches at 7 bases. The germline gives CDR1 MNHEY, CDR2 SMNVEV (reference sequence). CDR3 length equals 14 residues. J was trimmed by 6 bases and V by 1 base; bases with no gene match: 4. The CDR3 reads CASSLYRGTDTQYF. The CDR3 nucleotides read TGTGCCAGCAGTTTATACAGGGGAACGGATACGCAGTATTTT.

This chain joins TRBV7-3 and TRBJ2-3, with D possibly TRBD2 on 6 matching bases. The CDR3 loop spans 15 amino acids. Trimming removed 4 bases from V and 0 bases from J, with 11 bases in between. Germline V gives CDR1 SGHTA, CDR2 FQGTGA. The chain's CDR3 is CASSYTGTSTDTQYF. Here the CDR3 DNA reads TGTGCCAGCAGCTACACCGGGACTAGCACAGATACGCAGTATTTT.

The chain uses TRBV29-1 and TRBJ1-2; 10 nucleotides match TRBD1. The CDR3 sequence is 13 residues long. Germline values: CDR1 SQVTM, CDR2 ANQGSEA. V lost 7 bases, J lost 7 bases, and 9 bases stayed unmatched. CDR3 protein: CSARTGGLSGYTF. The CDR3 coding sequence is TGCAGCGCCCGGACAGGGGGGCTCTCTGGCTACACCTTC.

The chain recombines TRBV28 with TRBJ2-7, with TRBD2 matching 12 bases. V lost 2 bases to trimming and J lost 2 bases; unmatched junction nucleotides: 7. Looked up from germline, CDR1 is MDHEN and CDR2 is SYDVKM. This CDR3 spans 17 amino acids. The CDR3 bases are TGTGCCAGCAGTTTAGTAACTAGCGGGAGGACCACCTACGAGCAGTACTTC. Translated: CASSLVTSGRTTYEQYF.

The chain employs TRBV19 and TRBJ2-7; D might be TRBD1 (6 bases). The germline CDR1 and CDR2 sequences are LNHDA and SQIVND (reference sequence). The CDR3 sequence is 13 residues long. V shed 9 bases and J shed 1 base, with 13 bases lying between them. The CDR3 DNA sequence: TGTGCCAGCCGGACAGCTGAATCCTACGAGCAGTACTTC. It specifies CASRTAESYEQYF. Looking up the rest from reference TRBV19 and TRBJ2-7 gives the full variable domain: DGGITQSPKYLFRKEGQNVTLSCEQNLNHDAMYWYRQDPGQGLRLIYYSQIVNDFQKGDIAEGYSVSREKKESFPLTVTSAQKNPTAFYLCASRTAESYEQYFGPGTRLTVT.

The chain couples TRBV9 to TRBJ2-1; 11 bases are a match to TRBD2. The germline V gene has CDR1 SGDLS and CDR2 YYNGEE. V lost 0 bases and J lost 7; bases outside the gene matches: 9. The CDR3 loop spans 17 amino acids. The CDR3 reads CASSVGKTSGTLNEQFF. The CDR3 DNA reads TGTGCCAGCAGCGTAGGGAAGACTAGCGGGACCTTAAATGAGCAGTTCTTC.

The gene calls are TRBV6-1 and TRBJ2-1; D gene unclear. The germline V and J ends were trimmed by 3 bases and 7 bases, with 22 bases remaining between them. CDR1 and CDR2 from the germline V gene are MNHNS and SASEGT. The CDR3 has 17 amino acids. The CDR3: CASSERWYSRTENEQFF. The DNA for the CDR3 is TGTGCCAGCAGTGAGAGGTGGTACTCCCGAACGGAGAATGAGCAGTTCTTC.

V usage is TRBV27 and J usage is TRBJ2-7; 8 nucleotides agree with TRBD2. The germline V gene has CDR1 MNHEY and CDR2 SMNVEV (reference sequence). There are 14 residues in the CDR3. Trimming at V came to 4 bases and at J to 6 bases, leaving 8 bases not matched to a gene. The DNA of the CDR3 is TGTGCCAGCAGTTATCGGGAGGGCCAAGGCGAGCAGTACTTC. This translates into CASSYREGQGEQYF.

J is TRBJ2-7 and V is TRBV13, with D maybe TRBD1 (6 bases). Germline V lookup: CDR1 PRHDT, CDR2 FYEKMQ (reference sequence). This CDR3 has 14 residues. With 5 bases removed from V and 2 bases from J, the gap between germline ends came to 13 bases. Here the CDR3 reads CASSEDRSPYEQYF. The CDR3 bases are TGTGCCAGCAGCGAAGACAGGTCCCCCTACGAGCAGTACTTC.

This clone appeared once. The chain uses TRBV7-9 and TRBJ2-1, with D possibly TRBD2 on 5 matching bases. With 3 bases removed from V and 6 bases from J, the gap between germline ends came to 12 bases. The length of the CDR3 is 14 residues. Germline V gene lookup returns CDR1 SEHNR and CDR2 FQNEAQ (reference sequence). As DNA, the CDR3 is TGTGCCAGCAGCTTCGGCGGGCTTTCCAATGAGCAGTTCTTC. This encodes CASSFGGLSNEQFF.

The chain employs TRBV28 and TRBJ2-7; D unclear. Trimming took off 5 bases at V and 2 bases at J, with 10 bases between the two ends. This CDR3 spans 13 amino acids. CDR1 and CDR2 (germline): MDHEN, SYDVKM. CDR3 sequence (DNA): TGTGCCAGCAGTCAGGATCATCCCTACGAGCAGTACTTC. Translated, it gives CASSQDHPYEQYF. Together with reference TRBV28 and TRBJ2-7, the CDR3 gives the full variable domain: DVKVTQSSRYLVKRTGEKVFLECVQDMDHENMFWYRQDPGLGLRLIYFSYDVKMKEKGDIPEGYSVSREKKERFSLILESASTNQTSMYLCASSQDHPYEQYFGPGTRLTVT.

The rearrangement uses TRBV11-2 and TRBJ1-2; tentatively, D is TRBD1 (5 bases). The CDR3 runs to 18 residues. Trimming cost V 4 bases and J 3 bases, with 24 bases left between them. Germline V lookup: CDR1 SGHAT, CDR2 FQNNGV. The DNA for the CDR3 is TGTGCCAGCAGCTCAACAACCCGTCCCCTGACAGATCACTATGGCTACACCTTC. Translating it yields CASSSTTRPLTDHYGYTF.

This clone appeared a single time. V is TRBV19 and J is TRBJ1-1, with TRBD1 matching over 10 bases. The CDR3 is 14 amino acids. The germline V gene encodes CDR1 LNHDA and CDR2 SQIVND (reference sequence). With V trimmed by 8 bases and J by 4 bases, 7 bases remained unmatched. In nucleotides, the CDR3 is TGTGCCAGTTGGGACAGGGGTTCGGCCACTGAAGCTTTCTTT. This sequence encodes CASWDRGSATEAFF.

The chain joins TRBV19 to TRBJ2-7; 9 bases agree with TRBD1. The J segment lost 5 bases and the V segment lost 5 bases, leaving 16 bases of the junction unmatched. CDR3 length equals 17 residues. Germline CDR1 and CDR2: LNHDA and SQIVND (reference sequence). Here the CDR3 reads CASSPLPGQGSYNEQYF. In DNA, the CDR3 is TGTGCCAGTAGTCCCCTACCGGGACAGGGTTCCTACAACGAGCAGTACTTC.

The CDR3 loop is CASFAQGTPYGYTF. The CDR3, as DNA: TGTGCCAGCTTTGCGCAGGGTACCCCCTATGGCTACACCTTC. The chain carries TRBV7-9 and TRBJ1-2; TRBD1 is a possible D gene (5 bases). Trimming removed 8 bases at V and 4 bases at J, with 17 bases between. Germline-derived CDR1 and CDR2 are SEHNR and FQNEAQ (reference sequence). The CDR3 is 14 residues long. Full variable domain (rest looked up from reference TRBV7-9 and TRBJ1-2): DTGVSQNPRHKITKRGQNVTFRCDPISEHNRLYWYRQTLGQGPEFLTYFQNEAQLEKSRLLSDRFSAERPKGSFSTLEIQRTEQGDSAMYLCASFAQGTPYGYTFGSGTRLTVV.

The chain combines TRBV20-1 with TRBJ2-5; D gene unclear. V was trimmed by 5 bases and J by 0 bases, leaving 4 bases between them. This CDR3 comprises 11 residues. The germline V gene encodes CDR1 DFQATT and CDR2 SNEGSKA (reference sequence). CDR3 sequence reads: CSAQYQETQYF. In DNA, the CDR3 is TGCAGTGCTCAGTACCAAGAGACCCAGTACTTC.

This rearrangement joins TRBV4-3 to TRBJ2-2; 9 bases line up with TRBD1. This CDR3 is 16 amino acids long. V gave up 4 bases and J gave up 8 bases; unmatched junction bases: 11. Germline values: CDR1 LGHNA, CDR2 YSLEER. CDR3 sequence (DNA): TGCGCCAGCAGCCCCATGGGGACAGGGATGGAAGGGGAGCTGTTTTTT. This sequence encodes CASSPMGTGMEGELFF.

In DNA form, the CDR3 reads TGCGCCAGCAGCTTGACTAGCAGCAATGAGCAGTTCTTC. Protein product: CASSLTSSNEQFF. The chain joins TRBV5-1 to TRBJ2-1; possible D gene TRBD2, 6 bases. V shed 1 base and J shed 6 bases, with 8 bases lying between them. The germline gives CDR1 SGHRS, CDR2 YFSETQ. The CDR3 is 13 amino acids. The variable domain in full, with the rest retrieved from reference TRBV5-1 and TRBJ2-1, is KAGVTQTPRYLIKTRGQQVTLSCSPISGHRSVSWYQQTPGQGLQFLFEYFSETQRNKGNFPGRFSGRQFSNSRSEMNVSTLELGDSALYLCASSLTSSNEQFFGPGTRLTVL.

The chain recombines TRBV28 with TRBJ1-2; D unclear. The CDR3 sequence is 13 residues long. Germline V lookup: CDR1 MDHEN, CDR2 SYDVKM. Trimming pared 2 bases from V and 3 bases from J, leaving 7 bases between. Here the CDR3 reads CASSLGIDYGYTF. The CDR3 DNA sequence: TGTGCCAGCAGTTTAGGTATAGACTATGGCTACACCTTC.

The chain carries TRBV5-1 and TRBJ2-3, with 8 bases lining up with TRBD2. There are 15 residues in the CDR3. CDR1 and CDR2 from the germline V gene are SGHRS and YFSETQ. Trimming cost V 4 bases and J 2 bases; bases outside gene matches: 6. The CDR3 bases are TGCGCCAGCAGCATAAGCGGGAGTTACACAGATACGCAGTATTTT. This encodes CASSISGSYTDTQYF.

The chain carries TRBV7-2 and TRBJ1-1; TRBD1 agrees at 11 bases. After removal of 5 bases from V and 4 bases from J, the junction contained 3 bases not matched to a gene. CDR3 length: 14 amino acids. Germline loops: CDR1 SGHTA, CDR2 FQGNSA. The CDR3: CASSAGTGGTEAFF. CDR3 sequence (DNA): TGTGCCAGCAGCGCCGGGACAGGGGGCACTGAAGCTTTCTTT.